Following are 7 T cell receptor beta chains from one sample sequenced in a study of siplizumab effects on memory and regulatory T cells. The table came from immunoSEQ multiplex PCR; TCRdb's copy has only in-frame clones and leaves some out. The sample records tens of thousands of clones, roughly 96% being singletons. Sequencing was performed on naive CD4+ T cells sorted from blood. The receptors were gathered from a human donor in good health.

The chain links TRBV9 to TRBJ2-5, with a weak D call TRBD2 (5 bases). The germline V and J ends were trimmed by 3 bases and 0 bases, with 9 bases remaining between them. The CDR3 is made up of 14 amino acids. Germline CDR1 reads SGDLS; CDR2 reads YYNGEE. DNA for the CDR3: TGTGCCAGCAGCGACGTCGGGAACCAAGAGACCCAGTACTTC. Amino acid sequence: CASSDVGNQETQYF.

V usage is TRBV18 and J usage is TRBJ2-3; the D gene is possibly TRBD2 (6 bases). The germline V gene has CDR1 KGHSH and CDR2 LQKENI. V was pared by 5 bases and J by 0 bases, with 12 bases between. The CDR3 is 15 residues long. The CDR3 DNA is TGTGCCAGCTCAGCTACTAGCCCTAGCACAGATACGCAGTATTTT. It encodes CASSATSPSTDTQYF.

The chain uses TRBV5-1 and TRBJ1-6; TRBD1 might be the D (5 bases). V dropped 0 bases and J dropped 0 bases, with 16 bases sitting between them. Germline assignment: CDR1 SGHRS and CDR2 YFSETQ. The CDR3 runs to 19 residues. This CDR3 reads CASSLVGTRVSSYNSPLHF. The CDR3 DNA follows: TGCGCCAGCAGCTTGGTTGGGACCCGTGTGAGCTCCTATAATTCACCCCTCCACTTT.

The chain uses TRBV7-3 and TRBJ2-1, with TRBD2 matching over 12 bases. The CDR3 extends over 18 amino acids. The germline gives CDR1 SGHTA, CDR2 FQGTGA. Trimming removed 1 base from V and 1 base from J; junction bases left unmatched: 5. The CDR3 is CASSLRLAGAMSYNEQFF. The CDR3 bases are TGTGCCAGCAGCTTAAGACTAGCGGGGGCGATGTCCTACAATGAGCAGTTCTTC.

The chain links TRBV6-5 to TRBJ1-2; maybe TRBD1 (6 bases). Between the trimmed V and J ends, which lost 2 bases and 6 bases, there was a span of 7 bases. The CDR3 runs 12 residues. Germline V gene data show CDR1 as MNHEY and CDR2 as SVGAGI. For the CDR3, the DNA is TGTGCCAGCAGTTACCACAGGGATGGCTACACCTTC. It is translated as CASSYHRDGYTF.

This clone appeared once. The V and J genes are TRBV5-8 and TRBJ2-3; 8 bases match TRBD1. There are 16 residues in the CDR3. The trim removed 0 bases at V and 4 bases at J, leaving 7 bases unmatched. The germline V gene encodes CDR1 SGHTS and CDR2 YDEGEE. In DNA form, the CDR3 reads TGTGCCAGCAGCTTGGTACGGACAGGGAGGTCAGATACGCAGTATTTT. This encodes CASSLVRTGRSDTQYF.

CDR3 protein: CASSYSQTAYGYTF. The CDR3 region has the DNA TGTGCCAGCAGTTACTCCCAGACAGCTTATGGCTACACCTTC. The rearrangement joins TRBV6-5 to TRBJ1-2, with D possibly being TRBD1 (5 bases). Germline values: CDR1 MNHEY, CDR2 SVGAGI. V dropped 0 bases and J dropped 5 bases, with 10 bases sitting between them. The CDR3 has 14 amino acids.